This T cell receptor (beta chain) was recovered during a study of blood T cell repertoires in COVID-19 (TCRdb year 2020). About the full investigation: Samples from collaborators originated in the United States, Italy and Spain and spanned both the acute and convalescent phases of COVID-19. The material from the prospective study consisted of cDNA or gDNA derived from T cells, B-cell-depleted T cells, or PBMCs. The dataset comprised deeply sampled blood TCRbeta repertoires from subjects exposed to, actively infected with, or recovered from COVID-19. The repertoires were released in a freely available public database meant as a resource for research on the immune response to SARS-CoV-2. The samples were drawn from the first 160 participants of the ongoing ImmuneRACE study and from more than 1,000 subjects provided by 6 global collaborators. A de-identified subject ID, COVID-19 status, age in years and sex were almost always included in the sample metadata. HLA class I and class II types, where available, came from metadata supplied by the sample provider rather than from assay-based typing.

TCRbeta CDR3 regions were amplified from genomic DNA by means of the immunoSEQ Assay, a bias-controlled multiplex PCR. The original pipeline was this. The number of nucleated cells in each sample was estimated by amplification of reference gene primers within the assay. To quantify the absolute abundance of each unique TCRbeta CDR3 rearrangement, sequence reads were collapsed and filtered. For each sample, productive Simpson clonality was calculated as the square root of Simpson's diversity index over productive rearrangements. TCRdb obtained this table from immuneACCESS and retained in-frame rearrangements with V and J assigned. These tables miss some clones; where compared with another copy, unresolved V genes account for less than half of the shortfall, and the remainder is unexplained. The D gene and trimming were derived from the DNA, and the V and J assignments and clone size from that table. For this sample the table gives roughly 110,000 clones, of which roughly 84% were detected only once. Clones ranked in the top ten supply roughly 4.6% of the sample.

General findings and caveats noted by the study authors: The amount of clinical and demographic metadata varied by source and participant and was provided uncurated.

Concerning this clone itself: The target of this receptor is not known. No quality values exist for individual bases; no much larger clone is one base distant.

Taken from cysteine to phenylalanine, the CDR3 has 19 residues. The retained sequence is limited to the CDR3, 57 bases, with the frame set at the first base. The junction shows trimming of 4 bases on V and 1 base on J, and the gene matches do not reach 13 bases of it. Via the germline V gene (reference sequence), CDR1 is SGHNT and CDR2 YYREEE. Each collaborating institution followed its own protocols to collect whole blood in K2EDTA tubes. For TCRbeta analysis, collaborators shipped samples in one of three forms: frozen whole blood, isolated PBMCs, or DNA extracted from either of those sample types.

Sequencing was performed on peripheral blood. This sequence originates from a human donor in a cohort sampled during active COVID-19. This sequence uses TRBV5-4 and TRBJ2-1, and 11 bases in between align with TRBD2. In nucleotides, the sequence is TGTGCCAGCAGCCCAAGCTTGGTCACTAGCGGGAGTTCCTACAATGAGCAGTTCTTC. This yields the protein CASSPSLVTSGSSYNEQFF.